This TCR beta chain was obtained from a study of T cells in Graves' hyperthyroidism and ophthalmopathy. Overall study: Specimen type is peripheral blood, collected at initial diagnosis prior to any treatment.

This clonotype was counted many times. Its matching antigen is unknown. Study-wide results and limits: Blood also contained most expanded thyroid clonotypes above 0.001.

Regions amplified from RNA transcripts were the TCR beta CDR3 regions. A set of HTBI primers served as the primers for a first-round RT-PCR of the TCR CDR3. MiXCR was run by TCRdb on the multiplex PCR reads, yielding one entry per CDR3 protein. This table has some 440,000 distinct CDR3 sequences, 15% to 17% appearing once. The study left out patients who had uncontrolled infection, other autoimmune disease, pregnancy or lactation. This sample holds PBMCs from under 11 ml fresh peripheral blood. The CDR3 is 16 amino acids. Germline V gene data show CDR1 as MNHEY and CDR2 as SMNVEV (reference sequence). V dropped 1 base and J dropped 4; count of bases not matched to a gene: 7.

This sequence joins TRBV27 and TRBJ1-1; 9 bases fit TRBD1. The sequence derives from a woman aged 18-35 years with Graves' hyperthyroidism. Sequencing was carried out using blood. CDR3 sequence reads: CASSLFGQGLGTEAFF. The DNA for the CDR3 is TGTGCCAGCAGTTTATTCGGACAGGGGTTGGGCACTGAAGCTTTCTTT.